This TCR beta chain was observed in a study of control samples from healthy donors and cancer patients. The protocol was immunoSEQ multiplex PCR, while the TCRdb copy is restricted to in-frame clones and leaves out a portion. The data contain some 130,000 clones, 75% to 95% of them seen just once; the ten biggest clones take up about 2.5%. Germline V gene data show CDR1 as MNHEY and CDR2 as SVGAGI. The ends lost 2 bases at V and 4 bases at J; junction bases unmatched: 8. CDR3 length: 16 residues. The clonotype was recovered from a man aged 40-49 years in good health. V gene TRBV6-5 combines with J gene TRBJ2-1; 7 nucleotides match TRBD1. What was sequenced was blood. The CDR3 is CASSYAGQELYNEQFF. The CDR3 nucleotides are TGTGCCAGCAGTTACGCAGGACAGGAACTTTACAATGAGCAGTTCTTC.